The rows below give T cell receptor beta chains drawn from one sample of a study of T cells in Graves' hyperthyroidism and ophthalmopathy. TCRdb fed the multiplex PCR reads into MiXCR, producing one record per CDR3 protein. The data show some 500,000 distinct CDR3 sequences, with approximately 15% seen just once and less than 20% held by the top ten. Input material: blood. These receptors originate from a woman between 18 and 29 years old with Graves' hyperthyroidism. Both conserved end residues are part of each CDR3. The D gene is left open where the match is weak. Clone size is stated in some rows and not others, as once, few, many or a class when expanded.

D gene	clone size	V gene	J gene	CDR3 protein	CDR3 DNA
TRBD1	NA	TRBV20-1	TRBJ1-4	CSARRQGMFEKLFF	TGCAGTGCTAGGAGACAGGGAATGTTTGAAAAACTGTTTTTT
NA	many	TRBV12-3/TRBV12-4	TRBJ2-7	CASSFSRGYEQYF	TGTGCCAGCAGTTTCTCCAGAGGCTACGAGCAGTACTTC
TRBD2	many	TRBV4-1	TRBJ2-7	CASSQIKLAGGYEQYF	TGCGCCAGCAGCCAAATCAAGCTAGCGGGAGGTTACGAGCAGTACTTC
NA	many	TRBV2	TRBJ1-4	CASSRMDRNEKLFF	TGTGCCAGCAGCCGGATGGACAGAAATGAAAAACTGTTTTTT
NA	many	TRBV6-1	TRBJ2-7	CASSREGGEQYF	TGTGCCAGCAGTCGAGAGGGCGGCGAGCAGTACTTC
NA	many	TRBV12-5	TRBJ2-7	CASDSPRTASYEQYF	TGTGCTAGTGACTCGCCCCGGACCGCCTCCTACGAGCAGTACTTC
TRBD1	many	TRBV3-1	TRBJ2-7	CASSQRGQGAYEQYF	TGTGCCAGCAGCCAGAGGGGACAGGGGGCCTACGAGCAGTACTTC
NA	many	TRBV9	TRBJ1-1	CASSGPGVGAFF	TGTGCCAGCAGCGGACCAGGGGTCGGAGCTTTCTTT
TRBD2	NA	TRBV5-1	TRBJ2-1	CASSLVLAGGSNEQFF	TGCGCCAGCAGCTTGGTCCTAGCGGGAGGGTCCAATGAGCAGTTCTTC
NA	many	TRBV7-8	TRBJ1-1	CASSFRDSPSDTEAFF	TGTGCCAGCAGCTTCCGGGACTCTCCGTCGGACACTGAAGCTTTCTTT